This T cell receptor beta chain was captured by sequencing in a study of blood T cell repertoires in COVID-19. Method: immunoSEQ multiplex PCR; TCRdb's copy keeps in-frame clones and lacks some. Of more than 250,000 clones listed, about nine tenths are singletons. This clone was recorded a few times. The receptor was derived from a woman in her 40s with acute COVID-19. Sequenced material: PBMCs or T cells enriched from blood (not recorded which).

The CDR3 nucleotides are TGTGCCAGTAGTATTCGGGGGGCAAGTTCACCCCTCCACTTT. Translating gives CASSIRGASSPLHF. The chain carries TRBV19 and TRBJ1-6; TRBD1 might be the D (6 bases). This CDR3 region has 14 residues. Deletions cut 3 bases from V and 9 bases from J, with 12 bases between. The V gene's germline CDR1 is LNHDA and CDR2 SQIVND (reference sequence).